The source of this T cell receptor (beta chain) is a study of blood T cell repertoires in COVID-19. On the study more broadly: PBMCs, B-cell-depleted T cells, or T cells provided the cDNA or gDNA that made up the material.

Those enrolled, adults aged roughly 18 to 95 years, came from fewer than 25 US areas. Clinical history reported by participants formed the basis on which cohorts were assigned. There are 17 residues in the CDR3. Per the germline V gene, CDR1 is SGDLS and CDR2 is YYNGEE. V lost 3 bases and J lost 0, with 16 bases in between. In the original processing: Estimated nucleated cell counts came from reference gene primer amplification. Sequencing was performed with immunoSEQ multiplex PCR; in TCRdb, only in-frame clones are kept and a portion is missing. That table furnishes V, J and clone size, whereas the DNA furnished D and trimming. The sample includes about 270,000 clones, under 95% seen only once; the top ten take approximately 3%.

The chain couples TRBV9 to TRBJ1-3; D gene unclear. Sequencing used PBMCs or T cells enriched from blood (not recorded which). The receptor was derived from a man aged 40-55 years who had been exposed to COVID-19. CDR3 DNA sequence: TGTGCCAGCAGCGATTCATTAACAGCTACCTCTGGAAACACCATATATTTT. It codes for CASSDSLTATSGNTIYF. Full variable domain (missing parts from reference TRBV9 and TRBJ1-3): DSGVTQTPKHLITATGQRVTLRCSPRSGDLSVYWYQQSLDQGLQFLIQYYNGEERAKGNILERFSAQQFPDLHSELNLSSLELGDSALYFCASSDSLTATSGNTIYFGEGSWLTVV.